What follows is one TCR beta chain and its context. Its antigen is unidentified. These data belong to a study of cytomegalovirus exposure and HLA in healthy donors. Study-level findings and limits: Per a later analysis, HLA-associated TCR beta chains showed more clonal expansion than other, equally common TCR beta chains. In a later analysis, common viral pathogens appeared linked to several of the most significant clusters.

It was with 60 Vbeta and 13 Jbeta primers that the PCR ran. Clones were sequenced by immunoSEQ multiplex PCR, and TCRdb holds only the in-frame ones, with some missing. In the table there are 150,000 to 250,000 clones, around 86% of which are singletons. Germline lookup yields CDR1 SGHNT and CDR2 YYREEE (reference sequence). This CDR3 comprises 14 residues. The J segment lost 6 bases and the V segment lost 4 bases, leaving 6 bases of the junction unmatched. The sample consisted of PBMCs. J is TRBJ1-1 and V is TRBV5-4, with 10 bases aligning to TRBD1. The clonotype comes from a woman in her forties or fifties in good health and CMV-seropositive. The CDR3 DNA sequence: TGTGCCAGCAGCCGCGGACAGGGGGACCCTGAAGCTTTCTTT. It encodes CASSRGQGDPEAFF.